This T cell receptor (beta chain) was sequenced during a study of cytomegalovirus exposure and HLA in healthy donors. Germline assignment: CDR1 SGHRS and CDR2 YFSETQ. The V end lost 4 bases, the J end lost 1 base, and 18 bases lay between the germline ends. CDR3 length equals 16 residues. The primer mix had 60 Vbeta and 13 Jbeta primers. TCRdb's copy holds only in-frame clones and misses some; the assay was immunoSEQ multiplex PCR. The sample carries 100,000 to 150,000 clones, approximately 69% recorded once. The chain links TRBV5-1 to TRBJ2-7, with a tentative D call TRBD2 (7 bases). The specimen was PBMCs. This clonotype originated in a man aged 35 to 55 in good health and CMV-seropositive. The CDR3 region has the DNA TGCGCCAGCAGCGCACCGGGGGCGGGGGTATCCTACGAGCAGTACTTC. It yields the protein CASSAPGAGVSYEQYF.